This TCR beta chain was captured by sequencing in a study of blood T cell repertoires in COVID-19. The repertoire was sequenced with immunoSEQ multiplex PCR; TCRdb's copy has only in-frame clones and lacks some. The sample contains about 39,000 clones, 70% to 90% of which appear only once. This CDR3 is built from 13 residues. The V and J ends lost 3 bases and 7 bases respectively, with 10 bases between them. Germline-derived CDR1 and CDR2 are SGHTA and FQGTGA. The TCR comes from a human donor in a cohort sampled during active COVID-19. The sample was peripheral blood. This rearrangement joins TRBV7-3 to TRBJ2-1; a weak D match, TRBD1 (6 bases). This CDR3 reads CASSLDRGNEQFF. The CDR3 nucleotides read TGTGCCAGCAGCTTGGATAGGGGGAATGAGCAGTTCTTC.